This TCR beta chain was identified during a study of cytomegalovirus exposure and HLA in healthy donors. Study as a whole: Clustering assigned 81% of the 350 to 450 genotyped donors to the Caucasian-associated ancestry cluster. Broader study findings: Rare TCR sequences predominated, though certain public TCRs were found in many donors. Compared with the roughly 700-donor mean, an Asian-associated ancestry cluster reportedly had fewer N-insertions, according to a later analysis.

V dropped 3 bases and J dropped 6 bases, with 11 bases sitting between them. Per germline, CDR1 ENHRY and CDR2 SYGVKD. The CDR3 runs to 14 residues. This clone has only one observation. Antigen: not known. The primer mix had 60 Vbeta and 13 Jbeta primers. The method was immunoSEQ multiplex PCR; TCRdb's version includes in-frame clones alone and lacks a portion of them. The repertoire has roughly 59,000 clones, approximately 70% of them found once; the top ten carry 15% to 20%. The V and J genes are TRBV10-3 and TRBJ2-2; D unresolved. This TCR came from a man aged 40-50 years in good health and CMV-seropositive. The sample comprised PBMCs. The CDR3 DNA reads TGTGCCATCAGTGAATCAGGTGGTCCCGGGGAGCTGTTTTTT. It encodes CAISESGGPGELFF.